The following is a T cell receptor beta chain sequence with its context. Its specificity is not known. The repertoire was sequenced with immunoSEQ multiplex PCR; TCRdb's copy has only in-frame clones and lacks some. The data contain roughly 36,000 clones, roughly 35% of them singletons. This sample stems from a study of neoadjuvant anti-PD-1 for oral cavity cancer. Whole-study results and caveats: TCR analyses covered only three patients per response group. Post-treatment tumors with larger preexisting clones showed more shrinkage.

The time point here: after neoadjuvant nivolumab, at surgical resection. The CDR3 extends over 16 amino acids. Germline loops: CDR1 SGDLS, CDR2 YYNGEE. The J segment lost 1 base and the V segment lost 2 bases, leaving 7 bases of the junction unmatched. The sequence was collected from a person between 40 and 85 years old with oral cavity squamous cell carcinoma. The genes are TRBV9 and TRBJ2-5, with 8 bases lining up with TRBD2. The starting material was tumor tissue, obtained after nivolumab (anti-PD-1) treatment. CDR3 DNA sequence: TGTGCCAGCAGCGTCGCTACCGGGACTAGCCAAGAGACCCAGTACTTC. It codes for CASSVATGTSQETQYF.